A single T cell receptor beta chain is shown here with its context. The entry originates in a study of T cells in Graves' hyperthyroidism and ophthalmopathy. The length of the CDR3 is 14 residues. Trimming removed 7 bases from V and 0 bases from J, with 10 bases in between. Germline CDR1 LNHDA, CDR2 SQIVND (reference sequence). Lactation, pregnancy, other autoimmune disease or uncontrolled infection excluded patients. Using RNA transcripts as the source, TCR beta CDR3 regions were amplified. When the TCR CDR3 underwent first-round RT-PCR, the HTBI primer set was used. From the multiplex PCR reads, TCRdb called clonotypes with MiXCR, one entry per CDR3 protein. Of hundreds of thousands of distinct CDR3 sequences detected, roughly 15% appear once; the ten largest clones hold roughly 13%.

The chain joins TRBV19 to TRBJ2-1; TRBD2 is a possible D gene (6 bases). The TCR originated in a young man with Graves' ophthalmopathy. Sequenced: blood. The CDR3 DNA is TGTGCCAGTACCACTAGCCCCTCCTACAATGAGCAGTTCTTC. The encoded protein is CASTTSPSYNEQFF.